One sample yielded the 26 T cell receptor beta chains listed below, sequenced in a study of response to subunit inactivated influenza vaccine (dated by TCRdb to the late 2010s). The library was made by RT-PCR. The listed sequencing device is Illumina HiSeq 2500. TCRdb's own reprocessing of the public reads used fastp at Q25 and MiXCR and kept productive beta chains. Identical CDR3 protein sequences are pooled into one entry, listed with their most common genes and DNA. The sample table holds hundreds of thousands of distinct CDR3 sequences, of which about an eighth were seen once. Around 14% of the sample belongs to the ten largest clones. The time point label here, explained by the study, means: around 47 days after influenza vaccine administration. Sequenced material: PBMCs from blood, taken around seven weeks after vaccination. The receptors come from a man aged 50-59 years who received an inactivated influenza vaccine. Donor details come from another sample of the same person, matched by shared clones.

This clonotype came up a few times. The chain recombines TRBV6-1 with TRBJ2-7; D assignment may be TRBD1 or TRBD2 (5 bases each). Trimming removed 6 bases from V and 6 bases from J, with 15 bases in between. Germline CDR1 and CDR2: MNHNS and SASEGT. This CDR3 region has 13 residues. The CDR3 sequence: CASRAGTMGEQYF. The CDR3 region has the DNA TGTGCCAGCAGAGCTGGGACCATGGGCGAGCAGTACTTC.

This clonotype was detected ten times or more. The chain uses TRBV12-3 or TRBV12-4 and TRBJ1-2; 10 bases line up with TRBD1. The CDR3 runs to 14 residues. J gave up 7 bases and V 5 bases, and 7 bases lay outside the gene matches. DNA of the CDR3: TGTGCCAGCAGTACGGGACAGGGGTTCAGTGGCTACACCTTC. Its translation: CASSTGQGFSGYTF.

This clonotype was counted at least ten times. The chain couples TRBV29-1 to TRBJ2-7; 9 bases map to TRBD1. The CDR3 consists of 13 residues. V shed 7 bases, J shed 3 bases, and the junction held 7 bases outside the gene matches. CDR1 SQVTM and CDR2 ANQGSEA come from the germline V gene. CDR3 region: CSATGQGLYEQYF. The CDR3 bases are TGCAGCGCTACGGGACAGGGTCTCTACGAGCAGTACTTC.

This clonotype has more than one count but fewer than ten. V usage is TRBV12-3 or TRBV12-4 and J usage is TRBJ2-5, with D possibly TRBD2 on 5 matching bases. The germline V and J ends were trimmed by 5 bases and 5 bases, with 15 bases remaining between them. The length of the CDR3 is 14 residues. The DNA for the CDR3 is TGTGCCAGCAGTCTCCTCGGTCGAGGGGAGACCCAGTACTTC. Translated, it gives CASSLLGRGETQYF.

This clonotype has at least ten counts. CDR3 sequence: CSAREAGKAGELFF. The CDR3 DNA reads TGCAGTGCTAGAGAGGCAGGGAAGGCCGGGGAGCTGTTTTTT. This chain links TRBV20-1 with TRBJ2-2; a weak D match, TRBD1 (5 bases). Germline CDR1 is DFQATT and CDR2 is SNEGSKA (reference sequence). The V end was cut by 0 bases, the J end by 6 bases, with 11 bases between. This CDR3 has 14 amino acids.

This clonotype was seen at least ten times. This chain links TRBV12-3 or TRBV12-4 with TRBJ2-5; D is unclear. The CDR3 covers 13 residues. Trimming left V 2 bases short and J 0 bases short, with 4 bases between. The CDR3 spells CASSLRYQETQYF. CDR3 nucleotide sequence: TGTGCCAGCAGTTTACGCTACCAAGAGACCCAGTACTTC.

This clonotype has just a few counts. The chain has TRBV4-2 and TRBJ2-3; 12 bases are shared with TRBD2. Trimming removed 1 base from V and 6 bases from J; junction bases left unmatched: 8. The CDR3 spans 17 residues. In germline, CDR1 is LGHNA, CDR2 YNFKEQ. CDR3 sequence (DNA): TGTGCCAGCAGCCAAGGCGCTAGCGGGAGGGCCTCCGATACGCAGTATTTT. It codes for CASSQGASGRASDTQYF.

This clonotype came up a few times. The chain joins TRBV23-1 to TRBJ1-5, with D perhaps matching TRBD1 (5 bases). TRBV23-1 has ORF status, its function being uncertain. Trimming pared 6 bases from V and 1 base from J, leaving 16 bases between. The CDR3 loop spans 16 amino acids. Written as DNA, the CDR3 is TGCGCCAGCAGCTCGACAGAGGCCGTGAGCAATCAGCCCCAGCATTTT. It translates to CASSSTEAVSNQPQHF.

This clonotype was detected only a few times. CDR3 loop: CASSSEGLEAFF. CDR3 DNA: TGCGCCAGCAGCTCGGAGGGGCTCGAAGCTTTCTTT. This chain uses TRBV5-1 with TRBJ1-1; a possible D gene is TRBD1 (5 bases). The V end was cut by 3 bases, the J end by 8 bases, with 11 bases between. Germline V gene lookup returns CDR1 SGHRS and CDR2 YFSETQ. The CDR3 is made up of 12 amino acids. Together with reference TRBV5-1 and TRBJ1-1, the CDR3 gives the full variable domain: KAGVTQTPRYLIKTRGQQVTLSCSPISGHRSVSWYQQTPGQGLQFLFEYFSETQRNKGNFPGRFSGRQFSNSRSEMNVSTLELGDSALYLCASSSEGLEAFFGQGTRLTVV.

This clonotype was seen more than once but under ten times. The V gene is TRBV9, the J gene TRBJ2-3; D remains ambiguous. V lost 3 bases, J lost 2 bases, and 16 bases lay in between. CDR3 length equals 16 residues. Germline V gives CDR1 SGDLS, CDR2 YYNGEE. As DNA, the CDR3 is TGTGCCAGCAGCGACACCGGGCCCCGGCCCACAGATACGCAGTATTTT. Amino acid sequence: CASSDTGPRPTDTQYF. The full variable domain, in which reference TRBV9 and TRBJ2-3 provide the parts outside the CDR3, is DSGVTQTPKHLITATGQRVTLRCSPRSGDLSVYWYQQSLDQGLQFLIQYYNGEERAKGNILERFSAQQFPDLHSELNLSSLELGDSALYFCASSDTGPRPTDTQYFGPGTRLTVL.

This clonotype was found a few times. The rearrangement links TRBV25-1 to TRBJ1-1; a weak D match, TRBD1 (6 bases). Trimming removed 1 base from V and 4 bases from J, with 10 bases in between. Germline V lookup: CDR1 MGHDK, CDR2 SYGVNS. The CDR3 contains 14 residues. CDR3 loop: CASSELGGPTEAFF. In DNA, the CDR3 is TGTGCCAGCAGTGAATTAGGGGGGCCCACTGAAGCTTTCTTT.

The V call is TRBV7-9, the J call TRBJ2-1, with a weak D call TRBD1 (5 bases). This CDR3 has 17 residues. V was cut by 5 bases and J by 1 base, with 18 bases left in between. Germline CDR1 reads SEHNR; CDR2 reads FQNEAQ (reference sequence). The chain's CDR3 is CASSPVAFDRSYNEQFF. CDR3 in DNA: TGTGCCAGCAGCCCAGTAGCCTTTGACAGATCCTACAATGAGCAGTTCTTC.

CDR3 protein: CASSPDGLDNEKLFF. CDR3 DNA: TGTGCCAGCAGCCCGGACGGATTAGATAATGAAAAACTGTTTTTT. The chain couples TRBV3-1 to TRBJ1-4, with D uncertain. The CDR3 runs to 15 residues. Germline V lookup: CDR1 LGHDT, CDR2 YNNKEL (reference sequence). V lost 4 bases, J lost 4 bases, and 13 bases lay in between.

This clonotype turned up a few times. CDR3 in DNA: TGCAGTGCTAGAGAGGTGCTAGACCGGGGGGAGACCCAGTACTTC. Translation: CSAREVLDRGETQYF. The chain couples TRBV20-1 to TRBJ2-5, with TRBD2 as a possible D gene (6 bases). Trimming cost V 0 bases and J 5 bases, with 16 bases left between them. The CDR3 is 15 amino acids. Germline V gives CDR1 DFQATT, CDR2 SNEGSKA (reference sequence).

This clonotype has at least ten counts. V usage is TRBV6-5 and J usage is TRBJ2-3; 8 nucleotides align to TRBD2. This CDR3 is built from 14 residues. V was clipped by 3 bases and J by 4 bases; unmatched bases: 3. CDR1 MNHEY and CDR2 SVGAGI come from the germline V gene. CDR3 residues: CASSYGTSADTQYF. In DNA form, the CDR3 reads TGTGCCAGCAGTTATGGGACTAGTGCAGATACGCAGTATTTT.

This clonotype has a handful of counts. The chain has TRBV5-1 and TRBJ2-1; 9 bases are shared with TRBD2. The CDR3 contains 15 residues. The ends lost 5 bases at V and 6 bases at J; junction bases unmatched: 9. In germline, CDR1 is SGHRS, CDR2 YFSETQ. The CDR3 is CASRLTGLATNEQFF. Written as DNA, the CDR3 is TGCGCCAGCAGATTAACGGGACTAGCAACCAATGAGCAGTTCTTC.

The chain joins TRBV7-9 to TRBJ2-7, with no clear D. The ends were cut back, 4 bases at V and 6 bases at J, with 10 bases in the middle. CDR3 length: 12 amino acids. CDR1 is SEHNR, CDR2 FQNEAQ, per germline (reference sequence). This CDR3 reads CASSSSPSEQYF. The CDR3 DNA sequence: TGTGCCAGCAGCTCCTCCCCCTCCGAGCAGTACTTC.

The V gene is TRBV7-2, the J gene TRBJ2-2, with a possible D match to TRBD1 (5 bases). CDR3 length: 16 amino acids. Germline V CDR1 and CDR2: SGHTA, FQGNSA. Between the trimmed V and J ends, which lost 5 bases and 1 base, there was a span of 14 bases. CDR3 in amino acids: CASSQGPWENTGELFF. In DNA form, the CDR3 reads TGTGCCAGCAGCCAGGGTCCTTGGGAGAACACCGGGGAGCTGTTTTTT.

At least ten counts were recorded for this clonotype. The DNA of the CDR3 is TGCAGTGCTAGAGATCCTGGGATTCATTGGGATGAGCAGTTCTTC. This translates into CSARDPGIHWDEQFF. The chain recombines TRBV20-1 with TRBJ2-1, with D uncertain. The V end lost 0 bases, the J end lost 8 bases, and 17 bases lay between the germline ends. Germline V gene lookup returns CDR1 DFQATT and CDR2 SNEGSKA (reference sequence). CDR3 length: 15 residues.

This clonotype was recorded a few times. The V gene is TRBV6-4, the J gene TRBJ2-7, with D perhaps matching TRBD2 (6 bases). CDR1 and CDR2 from the germline V gene are MRHNA and SNTAGT. V was cut by 6 bases and J by 0 bases, with 12 bases left in between. This CDR3 contains 14 residues. CDR3 sequence: CASRGLESSYEQYF. DNA for the CDR3: TGTGCCAGCAGGGGACTTGAGAGCTCCTACGAGCAGTACTTC.

This rearrangement joins TRBV5-1 to TRBJ2-3; D remains ambiguous. Between the trimmed V and J ends, which lost 6 bases and 2 bases, there was a span of 13 bases. Germline V CDR1 and CDR2: SGHRS, YFSETQ. The CDR3 extends over 14 amino acids. For the CDR3, the DNA is TGCGCCAGCAAGGCGGTCGCATACACAGATACGCAGTATTTT. Its protein is CASKAVAYTDTQYF.

This chain connects TRBV20-1 to TRBJ1-2; D remains unclear. Germline assignment: CDR1 DFQATT and CDR2 SNEGSKA (reference sequence). The CDR3 contains 12 residues. Trimming took 4 bases from V and 8 from J, leaving 14 bases between them. As DNA, the CDR3 is TGCAGTGCTATCGGGTCCTCATTCGGCTACACCTTC. Translation gives CSAIGSSFGYTF.

This clonotype was picked up many times. The chain carries TRBV5-1 and TRBJ2-5, with 7 bases that match TRBD2. The V gene end was trimmed by 4 bases and the J gene end by 2 bases; junction bases not matched to a gene: 5. The CDR3 has 14 residues. Germline values: CDR1 SGHRS, CDR2 YFSETQ. The CDR3 DNA is TGCGCCAGCAGCAGCGGGACCGCACAAGAGACCCAGTACTTC. The encoded protein is CASSSGTAQETQYF.

This chain connects TRBV7-2 to TRBJ1-5; 7 positions match TRBD1. Trimming took 0 bases from V and 7 from J; bases not matched to a gene: 3. Germline values: CDR1 SGHTA, CDR2 FQGNSA. The CDR3 length is 14 residues. The CDR3 loop reads CASSLATGDQPQHF. Here the CDR3 DNA reads TGTGCCAGCAGCTTAGCTACAGGGGACCAGCCCCAGCATTTT.

This clonotype showed up just a few times. The chain uses TRBV7-9 and TRBJ2-5; 8 bases fit TRBD1. This CDR3 has 16 residues. Germline V gene sequence: CDR1 SEHNR, CDR2 FQNEAQ (reference sequence). Unmatched junction bases numbered 12, after V lost 4 bases and J lost 5 bases. Written as DNA, the CDR3 is TGTGCCAGCAGCTACCTTTCCTGGACAGGGATCGAGACCCAGTACTTC. Translation gives CASSYLSWTGIETQYF.

This chain uses TRBV7-2 with TRBJ2-2; D is undetermined. Germline CDR1 SGHTA, CDR2 FQGNSA. V shed 5 bases and J shed 6 bases, with 10 bases lying between them. The CDR3 length is 13 residues. This chain's CDR3 is CASSRGSPGELFF. In DNA form, the CDR3 reads TGTGCCAGCAGCCGCGGTAGTCCCGGGGAGCTGTTTTTT.